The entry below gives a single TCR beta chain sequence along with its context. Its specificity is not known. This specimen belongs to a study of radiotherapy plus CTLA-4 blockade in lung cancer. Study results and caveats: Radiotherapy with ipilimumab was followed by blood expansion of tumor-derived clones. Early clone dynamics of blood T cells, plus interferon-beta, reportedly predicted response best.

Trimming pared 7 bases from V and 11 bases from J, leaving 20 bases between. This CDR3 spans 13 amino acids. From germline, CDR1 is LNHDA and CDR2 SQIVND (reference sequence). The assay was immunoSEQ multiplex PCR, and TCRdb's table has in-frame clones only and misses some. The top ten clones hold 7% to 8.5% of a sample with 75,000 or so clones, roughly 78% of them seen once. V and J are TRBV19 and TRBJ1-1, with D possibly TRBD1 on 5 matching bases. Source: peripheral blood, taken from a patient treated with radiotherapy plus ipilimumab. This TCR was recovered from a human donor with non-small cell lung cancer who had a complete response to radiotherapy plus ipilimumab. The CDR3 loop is CASTTRSPGGAFF. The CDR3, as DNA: TGTGCCAGTACCACCAGATCCCCGGGGGGGGCTTTCTTT. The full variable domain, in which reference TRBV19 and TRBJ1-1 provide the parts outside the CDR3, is DGGITQSPKYLFRKEGQNVTLSCEQNLNHDAMYWYRQDPGQGLRLIYYSQIVNDFQKGDIAEGYSVSREKKESFPLTVTSAQKNPTAFYLCASTTRSPGGAFFGQGTRLTVV.